This TCR beta chain stems from a study of blood T cell repertoires in COVID-19. The CDR3 spans 17 residues. From germline, CDR1 is SGHAT and CDR2 FQNNGV. With 6 bases clipped from V and 4 bases from J, the junction kept 18 bases outside the gene matches. Researchers sorted participants into cohorts using their self-reported clinical history. As handled by the study authors: Amplification of reference gene primers was used by the study to estimate nucleated cell counts. The assay was immunoSEQ multiplex PCR, and TCRdb's table has in-frame clones only and misses some. V, J and clone size are taken as reported in that table, and D and trimming were inferred from the DNA itself. The table records 350,000 to 550,000 clones, 70% to 90% of them present only once.

This chain uses TRBV11-2 with TRBJ2-7, with TRBD2 matching 7 bases. Sequencing input: PBMCs or T cells enriched from blood (not recorded which). The source is a woman aged 18-29 years with acute COVID-19. CDR3 loop: CASREWGGEVRLYEQYF. In DNA form, the CDR3 reads TGTGCCAGCAGGGAATGGGGGGGTGAGGTTCGACTTTACGAGCAGTACTTC.